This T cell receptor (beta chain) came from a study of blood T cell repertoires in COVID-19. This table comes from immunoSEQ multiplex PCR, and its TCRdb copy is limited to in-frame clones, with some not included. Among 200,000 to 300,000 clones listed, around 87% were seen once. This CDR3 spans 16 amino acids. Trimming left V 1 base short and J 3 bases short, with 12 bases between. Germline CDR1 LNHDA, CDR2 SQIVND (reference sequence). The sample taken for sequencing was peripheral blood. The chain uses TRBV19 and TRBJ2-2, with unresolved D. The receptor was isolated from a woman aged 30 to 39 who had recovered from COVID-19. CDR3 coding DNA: TGTGCCAGTAGTATAGGGTCTGGAGCGTACACCGGGGAGCTGTTTTTT. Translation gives CASSIGSGAYTGELFF. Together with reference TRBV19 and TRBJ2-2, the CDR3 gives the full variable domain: DGGITQSPKYLFRKEGQNVTLSCEQNLNHDAMYWYRQDPGQGLRLIYYSQIVNDFQKGDIAEGYSVSREKKESFPLTVTSAQKNPTAFYLCASSIGSGAYTGELFFGEGSRLTVL.